Sequencing of this TCR beta chain was carried out in a study of blood T cell repertoires in COVID-19. As for the study in general: T cells, B-cell-depleted T cells, or PBMCs supplied cDNA or gDNA.

Per germline, CDR1 LGHNA and CDR2 YSLEER. This CDR3 has 19 amino acids. V was pared by 1 base and J by 0 bases, with 16 bases between. Repertoires were generated with immunoSEQ multiplex PCR, while TCRdb's copy carries only in-frame clones and drops some. Among 150,000 to 200,000 clones, 82% were seen once, and the ten largest hold about 11%. Sequencing used PBMCs or T cells enriched from blood (not recorded which). This chain connects TRBV4-3 to TRBJ2-6, with a tentative D call TRBD1 (5 bases). The clonotype was recovered from a middle-aged man who had recovered from COVID-19. CDR3 protein: CASSQASTGLYSGANVLTF. CDR3 bases: TGCGCCAGCAGCCAAGCTAGTACAGGATTATACTCTGGGGCCAACGTCCTGACTTTC.